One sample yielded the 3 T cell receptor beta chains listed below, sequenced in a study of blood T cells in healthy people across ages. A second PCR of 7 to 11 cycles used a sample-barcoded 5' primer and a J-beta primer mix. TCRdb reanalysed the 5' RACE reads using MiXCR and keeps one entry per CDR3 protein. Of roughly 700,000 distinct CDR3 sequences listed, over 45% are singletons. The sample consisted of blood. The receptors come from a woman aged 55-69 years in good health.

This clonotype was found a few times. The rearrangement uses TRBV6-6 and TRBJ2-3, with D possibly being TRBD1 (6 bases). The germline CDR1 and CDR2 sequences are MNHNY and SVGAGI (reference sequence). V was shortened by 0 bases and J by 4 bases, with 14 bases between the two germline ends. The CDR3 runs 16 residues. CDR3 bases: TGTGCCAGCAGTTACTCGATCGCAGGGGTCGCAGATACGCAGTATTTT. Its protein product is CASSYSIAGVADTQYF.

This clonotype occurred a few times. The CDR3 is CASSLSLTLAYQTQYF. CDR3 coding DNA: TGTGCCAGCAGCTTATCCCTTACCCTAGCGTACCAGACCCAGTACTTC. The chain joins TRBV7-2 to TRBJ2-5; a possible D gene is TRBD2 (6 bases). The CDR3 extends over 16 amino acids. Deletions cut 2 bases from V and 6 bases from J, with 19 bases between. Per the germline V gene, CDR1 is SGHTA and CDR2 is FQGNSA.

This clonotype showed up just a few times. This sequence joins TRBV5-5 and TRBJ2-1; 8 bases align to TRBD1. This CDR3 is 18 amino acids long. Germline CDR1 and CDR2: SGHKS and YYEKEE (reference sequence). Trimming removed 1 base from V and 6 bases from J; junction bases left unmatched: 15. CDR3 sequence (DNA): TGTGCCAGCAGCTTGCAAGTCCTTCCAGGGGGCCGCAGCAATGAGCAGTTCTTC. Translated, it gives CASSLQVLPGGRSNEQFF.